This T cell receptor beta chain emerged from a study of T cell responses to AZD1222 COVID-19 vaccine. TCRdb keeps only in-frame clones here, not all; method: immunoSEQ multiplex PCR. The sample yields approximately 150,000 clones, 92% seen once. Germline V lookup: CDR1 MDHEN, CDR2 SYDVKM. With V trimmed by 6 bases and J by 3 bases, 2 bases remained unmatched. This CDR3 spans 14 amino acids. The sequence derives from an adult who received the AZD1222 COVID-19 vaccine. Here the sequenced sample was peripheral blood, taken 28 days after the second AZD1222 dose. The chain employs TRBV28 and TRBJ1-5; 10 bases agree with TRBD1. CDR3: CASRTGGTNQPQHF. Here the CDR3 DNA reads TGTGCCAGCAGGACAGGGGGCACCAATCAGCCCCAGCATTTT.